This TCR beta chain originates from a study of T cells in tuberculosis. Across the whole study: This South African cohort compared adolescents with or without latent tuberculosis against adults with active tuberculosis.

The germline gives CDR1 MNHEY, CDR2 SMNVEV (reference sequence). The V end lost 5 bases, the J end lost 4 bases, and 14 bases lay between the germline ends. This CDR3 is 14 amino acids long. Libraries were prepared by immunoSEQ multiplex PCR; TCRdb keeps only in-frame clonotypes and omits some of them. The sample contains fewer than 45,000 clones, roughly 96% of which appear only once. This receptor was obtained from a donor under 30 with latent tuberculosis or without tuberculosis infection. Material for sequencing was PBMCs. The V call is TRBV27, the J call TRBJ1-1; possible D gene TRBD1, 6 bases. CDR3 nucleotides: TGTGCCAGCAGTCACCAGGGGCCGGGCACTGAAGCTTTCTTT. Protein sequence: CASSHQGPGTEAFF.